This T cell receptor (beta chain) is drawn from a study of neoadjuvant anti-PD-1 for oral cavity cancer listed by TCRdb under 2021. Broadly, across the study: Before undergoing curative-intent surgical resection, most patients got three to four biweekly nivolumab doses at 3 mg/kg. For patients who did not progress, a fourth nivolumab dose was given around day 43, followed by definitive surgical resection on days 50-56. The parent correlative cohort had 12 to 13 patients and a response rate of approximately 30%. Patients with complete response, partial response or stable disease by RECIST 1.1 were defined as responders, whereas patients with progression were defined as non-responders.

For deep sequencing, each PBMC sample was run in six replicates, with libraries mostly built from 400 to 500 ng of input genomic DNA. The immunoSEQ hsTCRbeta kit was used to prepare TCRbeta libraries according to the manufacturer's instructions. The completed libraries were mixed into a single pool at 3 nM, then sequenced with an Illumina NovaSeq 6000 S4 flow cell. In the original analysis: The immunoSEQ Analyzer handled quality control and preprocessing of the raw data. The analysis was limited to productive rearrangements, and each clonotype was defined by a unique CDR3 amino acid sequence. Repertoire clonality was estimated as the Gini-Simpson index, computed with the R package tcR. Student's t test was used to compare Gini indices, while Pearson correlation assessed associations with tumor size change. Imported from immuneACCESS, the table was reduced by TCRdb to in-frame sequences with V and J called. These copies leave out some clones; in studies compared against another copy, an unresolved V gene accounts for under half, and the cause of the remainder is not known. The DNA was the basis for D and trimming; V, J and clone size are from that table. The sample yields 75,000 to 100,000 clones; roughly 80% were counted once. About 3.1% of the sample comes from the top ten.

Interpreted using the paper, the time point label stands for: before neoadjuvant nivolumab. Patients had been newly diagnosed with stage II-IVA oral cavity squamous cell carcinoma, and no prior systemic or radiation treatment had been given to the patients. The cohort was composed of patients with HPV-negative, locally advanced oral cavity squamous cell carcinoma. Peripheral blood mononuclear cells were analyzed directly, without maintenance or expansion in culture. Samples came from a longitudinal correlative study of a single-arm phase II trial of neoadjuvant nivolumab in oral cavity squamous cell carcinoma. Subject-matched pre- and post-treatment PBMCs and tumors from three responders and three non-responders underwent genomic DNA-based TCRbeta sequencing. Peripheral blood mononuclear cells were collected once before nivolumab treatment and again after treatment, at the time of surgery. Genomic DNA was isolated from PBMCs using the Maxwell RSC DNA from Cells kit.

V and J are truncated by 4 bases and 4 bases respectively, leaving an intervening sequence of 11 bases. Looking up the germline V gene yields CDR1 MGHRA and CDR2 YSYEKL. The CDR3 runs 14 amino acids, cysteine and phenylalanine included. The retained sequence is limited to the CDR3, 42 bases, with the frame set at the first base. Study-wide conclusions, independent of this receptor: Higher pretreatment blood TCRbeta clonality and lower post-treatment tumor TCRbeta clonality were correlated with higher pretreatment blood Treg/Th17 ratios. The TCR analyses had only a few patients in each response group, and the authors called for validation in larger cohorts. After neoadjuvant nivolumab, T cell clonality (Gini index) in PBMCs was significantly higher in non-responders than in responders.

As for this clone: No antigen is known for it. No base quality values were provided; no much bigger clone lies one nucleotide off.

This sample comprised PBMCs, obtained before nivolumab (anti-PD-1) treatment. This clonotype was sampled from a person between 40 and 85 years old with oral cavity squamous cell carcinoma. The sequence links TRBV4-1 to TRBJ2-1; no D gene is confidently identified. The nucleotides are TGCGCCAGCAGCCTCATAGGTAGTTACAATGAGCAGTTCTTC. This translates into CASSLIGSYNEQFF.